One TCR beta chain is described in this entry. Deletions cut 5 bases from V and 7 bases from J, with 12 bases between. The CDR3 is 12 residues long. Germline assignment: CDR1 MDHEN and CDR2 SYDVKM. These data belong to a study of blood T cell repertoires in COVID-19. Original processing notes: Scientists estimated how many nucleated cells there were by amplifying reference gene primers. This table comes from immunoSEQ multiplex PCR, and its TCRdb copy is limited to in-frame clones, with some not included. Clone size and the V and J calls come from that table; the DNA yielded D and trimming. The data contain around 200,000 clones, around 81% of them singletons.

The sample comprised peripheral blood. The chain recombines TRBV28 with TRBJ2-7; maybe TRBD1 (6 bases). The TCR was taken from a man over 45 with active or convalescent COVID-19. The CDR3 reads CASSPRGWEQYF. In nucleotides, the CDR3 is TGTGCCAGCAGTCCTAGGGGGTGGGAGCAGTACTTC.